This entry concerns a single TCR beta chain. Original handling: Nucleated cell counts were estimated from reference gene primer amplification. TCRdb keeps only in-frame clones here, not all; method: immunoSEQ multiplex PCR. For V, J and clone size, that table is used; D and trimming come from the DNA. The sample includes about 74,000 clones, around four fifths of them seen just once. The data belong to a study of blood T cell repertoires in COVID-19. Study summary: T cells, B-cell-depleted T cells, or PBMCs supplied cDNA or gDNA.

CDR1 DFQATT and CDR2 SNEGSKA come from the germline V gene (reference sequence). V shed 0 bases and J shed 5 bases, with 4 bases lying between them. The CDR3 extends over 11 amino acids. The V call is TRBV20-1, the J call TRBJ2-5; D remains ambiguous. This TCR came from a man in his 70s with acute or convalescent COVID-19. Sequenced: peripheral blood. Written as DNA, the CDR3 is TGCAGTGCTAGAGATCTGGAGACCCAGTACTTC. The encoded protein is CSARDLETQYF.